A single sample is the source of the 8 T cell receptor beta chains below, sequenced in a study of T cell responses to AZD1222 COVID-19 vaccine. Generated by immunoSEQ multiplex PCR, the TCRdb table keeps only in-frame clones and is missing some. The repertoire consists of roughly 100,000 clones, with roughly 91% occurring once and the leading ten covering 4% to 5.5%. The sequencing used peripheral blood, collected on day 0 of AZD1222 vaccination. The receptors were sampled from an adult in good health.

Here the CDR3 reads CASSLNVFGEQYF. For the CDR3, the DNA is TGTGCCAGCAGCTTAAATGTCTTCGGCGAGCAGTACTTC. The V and J genes are TRBV7-3 and TRBJ2-7; unclear D gene. CDR3 size: 13 residues. CDR1 is SGHTA, CDR2 FQGTGA, per germline. Trimming shortened V by 1 base and J by 6 bases, and 10 bases separated the two germline ends.

The chain employs TRBV7-2 and TRBJ2-3; no definite D call. The germline V and J ends were trimmed by 5 bases and 0 bases, with 9 bases remaining between them. The CDR3 consists of 14 residues. The germline gives CDR1 SGHTA, CDR2 FQGNSA. In DNA, the CDR3 is TGTGCCAGCAGCCCCCAGCCTAGCACAGATACGCAGTATTTT. It yields the protein CASSPQPSTDTQYF.

The chain has TRBV7-2 and TRBJ2-3; 11 bases map to TRBD2. Germline V CDR1 and CDR2: SGHTA, FQGNSA. V shed 5 bases and J 5 bases; nucleotides not matched to a gene: 9. The CDR3 length is 16 residues. The CDR3 region is CASSPRSSGGRDTQYF. The CDR3 bases are TGTGCCAGCAGCCCCCGCTCTAGCGGGGGGAGAGATACGCAGTATTTT. Based on the CDR3 plus reference TRBV7-2 and TRBJ2-3, the full variable domain is GAGVSQSPSNKVTEKGKDVELRCDPISGHTALYWYRQSLGQGLEFLIYFQGNSAPDKSGLPSDRFSAERTGGSVSTLTIQRTQQEDSAVYLCASSPRSSGGRDTQYFGPGTRLTVL.

The chain joins TRBV19 to TRBJ2-2; 7 bases line up with TRBD2. Germline V lookup: CDR1 LNHDA, CDR2 SQIVND (reference sequence). The CDR3 runs 16 residues. Trimming removed 5 bases from V and 1 base from J; junction bases left unmatched: 7. The CDR3 DNA reads as TGTGCCAGTAGTCTATGGAGCGGGGAGAACACCGGGGAGCTGTTTTTT. Its protein is CASSLWSGENTGELFF.

The chain employs TRBV2 and TRBJ2-2, with D perhaps TRBD1 or TRBD2 (6 bases each). V was clipped by 5 bases and J by 4 bases, with 20 bases between them. Germline V CDR1 and CDR2: SNHLY, FYNNEI. The CDR3 sequence is 17 residues long. The CDR3 here is CASSPPGRGAGTGELFF. As DNA, the CDR3 is TGTGCCAGCAGTCCCCCCGGTAGGGGGGCAGGCACCGGGGAGCTGTTTTTT.

V is TRBV5-6 and J is TRBJ2-3; D remains unclear. Trimming removed 1 base from V and 2 bases from J, with 2 bases in between. CDR3 length: 12 residues. Germline V gene sequence: CDR1 SGHDT, CDR2 YYEEEE. The DNA for the CDR3 is TGTGCCAGCAGCTTGAACACAGATACGCAGTATTTT. Protein: CASSLNTDTQYF. Full variable domain (missing parts from reference TRBV5-6 and TRBJ2-3): DAGVTQSPTHLIKTRGQQVTLRCSPKSGHDTVSWYQQALGQGPQFIFQYYEEEERQRGNFPDRFSGHQFPNYSSELNVNALLLGDSALYLCASSLNTDTQYFGPGTRLTVL.

The chain uses TRBV9 and TRBJ2-5, with D possibly being TRBD2 (5 bases). The CDR3 is 14 residues long. Trimming shortened V by 0 bases and J by 5 bases, and 11 bases separated the two germline ends. The V gene's germline CDR1 is SGDLS and CDR2 YYNGEE. This CDR3 reads CASSVGPTGETQYF. In DNA form, the CDR3 reads TGTGCCAGCAGCGTAGGTCCGACGGGGGAGACCCAGTACTTC.

J is TRBJ1-1 and V is TRBV7-8; 8 bases align to TRBD1. V lost 4 bases to trimming and J lost 6 bases; unmatched junction nucleotides: 16. The CDR3 loop spans 17 amino acids. Per the germline V gene, CDR1 is SGHVS and CDR2 is FQNEAQ. Written as DNA, the CDR3 is TGTGCCAGCAGCTCCGAGGCCTGGACAGGGCCCTCGGCTGAAGCTTTCTTT. It is translated as CASSSEAWTGPSAEAFF. Supplemented by reference TRBV7-8 and TRBJ1-1, the full variable domain reads GAGVSQSPRYKVAKRGQDVALRCDPISGHVSLFWYQQALGQGPEFLTYFQNEAQLDKSGLPSDRFFAERPEGSVSTLKIQRTQQEDSAVYLCASSSEAWTGPSAEAFFGQGTRLTVV.